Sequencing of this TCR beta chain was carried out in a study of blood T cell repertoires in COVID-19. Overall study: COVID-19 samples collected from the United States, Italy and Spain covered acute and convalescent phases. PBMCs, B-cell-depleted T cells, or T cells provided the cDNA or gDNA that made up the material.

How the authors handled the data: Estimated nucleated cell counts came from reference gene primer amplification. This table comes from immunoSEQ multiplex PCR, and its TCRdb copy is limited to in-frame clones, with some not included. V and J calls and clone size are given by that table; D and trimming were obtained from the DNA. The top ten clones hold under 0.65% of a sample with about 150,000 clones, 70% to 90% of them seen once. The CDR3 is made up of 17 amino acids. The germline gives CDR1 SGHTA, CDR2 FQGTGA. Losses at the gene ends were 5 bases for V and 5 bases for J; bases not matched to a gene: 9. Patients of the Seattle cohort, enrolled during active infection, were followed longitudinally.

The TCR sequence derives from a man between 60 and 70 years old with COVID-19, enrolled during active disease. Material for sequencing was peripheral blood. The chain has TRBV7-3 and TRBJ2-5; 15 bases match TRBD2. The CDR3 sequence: CASSRGLAGGRFETQYF. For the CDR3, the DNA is TGTGCCAGCAGCCGGGGACTAGCGGGGGGCCGGTTTGAGACCCAGTACTTC.